These 25 T cell receptor beta chains came from one sample sequenced in a study of regulatory T cells in long-lasting Graves disease. Time point indicated: newly diagnosed GD, antithyroid drugs for less than 3 months. Following extraction of RNA from PBMCs, that RNA was used to make the TCR library. The TCR beta library used iRepertoire HTBI primers with Arm-PCR amplification of CDR3. TCRdb independently ran MiXCR on the multiplex PCR reads; one entry per CDR3 protein. The repertoire includes approximately 540,000 distinct CDR3 sequences, 12% of them detected once, and approximately 9% sits in the top ten. A further study also used this sample, focusing on T cells in Graves' hyperthyroidism and ophthalmopathy.

Here the sequenced sample was peripheral blood mononuclear cells (PBMCs), taken at new diagnosis, from a patient treated with antithyroid drugs. These receptors came from a woman aged 25 to 39 with Graves disease.

This clonotype occurred many times. The rearrangement links TRBV19 to TRBJ2-7; no clear D. Germline lookup yields CDR1 LNHDA and CDR2 SQIVND (reference sequence). V lost 2 bases and J 4 bases, leaving 15 bases between the germline ends. The CDR3 is 15 residues long. CDR3 amino acids: CASSISGFRGYEQYF. Written as DNA, the CDR3 is TGTGCCAGTAGTATAAGTGGATTCCGTGGGTACGAGCAGTACTTC. Filled out from reference TRBV19 and TRBJ2-7, the complete variable domain reads DGGITQSPKYLFRKEGQNVTLSCEQNLNHDAMYWYRQDPGQGLRLIYYSQIVNDFQKGDIAEGYSVSREKKESFPLTVTSAQKNPTAFYLCASSISGFRGYEQYFGPGTRLTVT.

For this clonotype: It may be a read error: a sequence one base away is much more abundant. The chain recombines TRBV11-2 with TRBJ2-1; 8 bases are a match to TRBD1. From germline, CDR1 is SGHAT and CDR2 FQNNGV. The CDR3 totals 21 residues. CDR3 region: CASSLGPSNFGDRRGPNERFF. The CDR3, as DNA: TGTGCCAGCAGCTTAGGACCGTCCAATTTCGGGGACAGGCGAGGTCCAAATGAGCGGTTCTTC.

The V and J genes are TRBV5-8 and TRBJ2-2, with D uncertain. There are 12 residues in the CDR3. CDR1 and CDR2 from the germline V gene are SGHTS and YDEGEE. Trimming shortened V by 2 bases and J by 7 bases, and 6 bases separated the two germline ends. CDR3 residues: CASSFYGGELFF. The CDR3, as DNA: TGTGCCAGCAGCTTTTACGGCGGGGAGCTGTTTTTT.

In its sample, this clonotype was seen many times. The V and J genes are TRBV7-3 and TRBJ2-1; a possible D gene is TRBD2 (6 bases). With the DNA end fitting TRBJ2-5 better, the J assignment may be wrong. CDR3 size: 13 residues. The germline V gene encodes CDR1 SGHTA and CDR2 FQGTGA. DNA of the CDR3: TGTGCCAGCAGCTTATCCGGCCCGGGGGCCCAGTACTTC. This codes for CASSLSGPGAQYF.

This clonotype has at least ten counts. V usage is TRBV29-1 and J usage is TRBJ1-4; 8 nucleotides line up with TRBD1. The CDR3 length is 14 residues. V shed 0 bases, J shed 8 bases, and the junction held 5 bases outside the gene matches. The V gene's germline CDR1 is SQVTM and CDR2 ANQGSEA. The CDR3 loop is CSVEERTGREKLFF. The CDR3 DNA is TGCAGCGTTGAAGAGCGGACAGGGAGAGAAAAACTGTTTTTT.

This clonotype turned up a few times. CDR3 sequence (DNA): TGCGCCAGCAGTTCAGTACGGACAGCTCAAGAGACCCAGTACTTC. This sequence encodes CASSSVRTAQETQYF. The chain joins TRBV5-1 to TRBJ2-5, with D perhaps matching TRBD1 (6 bases). The V and J ends lost 5 bases and 2 bases respectively, with 16 bases between them. Germline V lookup: CDR1 SGHRS, CDR2 YFSETQ. The CDR3 extends over 15 amino acids. Based on the CDR3 plus reference TRBV5-1 and TRBJ2-5, the full variable domain is KAGVTQTPRYLIKTRGQQVTLSCSPISGHRSVSWYQQTPGQGLQFLFEYFSETQRNKGNFPGRFSGRQFSNSRSEMNVSTLELGDSALYLCASSSVRTAQETQYFGPGTRLLVL.

There are many counts of this clonotype. V and J are TRBV19 and TRBJ1-5; D is perhaps TRBD1 (5 bases). CDR1 and CDR2 from the germline V gene are LNHDA and SQIVND (reference sequence). V was pared by 0 bases and J by 4 bases, with 19 bases between. This CDR3 contains 18 residues. The CDR3 DNA reads as TGTGCCAGTAGTATAGATTTTCTAGGGGAGACAGTGAATCAGCCCCAGCATTTT. It is translated as CASSIDFLGETVNQPQHF.

This clonotype was counted only a few times. The V and J genes are TRBV6-2 or TRBV6-3 and TRBJ2-1; 9 positions match TRBD1. Germline V gives CDR1 MNHEY, CDR2 SVGEGT. CDR3 size: 15 residues. V lost 2 bases to trimming and J lost 1 base; unmatched junction nucleotides: 0. The CDR3 DNA follows: TGTGCCAGCAGTTACGGGACAGGGTCCTACAATGAGCAGTTCTTC. It encodes CASSYGTGSYNEQFF.

The chain employs TRBV5-8 and TRBJ1-5; possibly TRBD1 for D (5 bases). This CDR3 contains 16 residues. Between the trimmed V and J ends, which lost 3 bases and 0 bases, there was a span of 13 bases. The germline V gene encodes CDR1 SGHTS and CDR2 YDEGEE. The CDR3 spells CASSYGQTISNQPQHF. The CDR3, as DNA: TGTGCCAGCAGCTATGGACAAACAATTAGCAATCAGCCCCAGCATTTT.

CDR3 protein: CASSLSGSNNEQFF. In DNA, the CDR3 is TGCGCCAGCAGCCTCTCCGGGAGTAACAATGAGCAGTTCTTC. The rearrangement joins TRBV10-2 to TRBJ2-1; D possibly corresponds to TRBD2 (6 bases). The CDR3 runs 14 residues. V lost 6 bases to trimming and J lost 5 bases, with 14 bases between them. Germline V gene data show CDR1 as WSHSY and CDR2 as SAAADI.

This clonotype was detected many times. The chain is built from TRBV14 and TRBJ1-6, with no clear D. The ends were cut back, 3 bases at V and 7 bases at J, with 7 bases in the middle. Germline CDR1 reads SGHDN; CDR2 reads FVKESK. This CDR3 comprises 13 residues. The DNA of the CDR3 is TGTGCCAGCAGCCAGGGAAAGAATTCACCCCTCCACTTT. Its protein product is CASSQGKNSPLHF.

This clonotype appeared many times. The chain joins TRBV11-3 to TRBJ1-1; a possible D gene is TRBD1 (6 bases). The CDR3 sequence is 13 residues long. Germline V lookup: CDR1 SGHNT, CDR2 YENEEA. V gave up 4 bases and J gave up 1 base, with 7 bases separating them. DNA for the CDR3: TGTGCCAGCAGCTCGGACAGGAACACTGAAGCTTTCTTT. Translating it yields CASSSDRNTEAFF.

This clonotype occurred many times. The J gene is TRBJ1-5, the V gene TRBV10-3; D unresolved. Between the trimmed V and J ends, which lost 4 bases and 2 bases, there was a span of 9 bases. This CDR3 contains 14 residues. Per the germline V gene, CDR1 is ENHRY and CDR2 is SYGVKD. The CDR3 DNA reads as TGTGCCATCAGTGCATCTGGGGGCAATCAGCCCCAGCATTTT. Translating gives CAISASGGNQPQHF.

This clonotype was found many times. The rearrangement joins TRBV11-2 to TRBJ1-6; no clear D. The CDR3 extends over 16 amino acids. V was shortened by 7 bases and J by 0 bases, with 13 bases between the two germline ends. Germline loops: CDR1 SGHAT, CDR2 FQNNGV. The CDR3 reads CASTKDAFSYNSPLHF. The CDR3 DNA reads TGTGCCAGCACAAAAGACGCTTTCTCCTATAATTCACCCCTCCACTTT.

Ten or more counts support this clonotype. J is TRBJ1-1 and V is TRBV2; D not resolved. CDR1 is SNHLY, CDR2 FYNNEI, per germline. Deletions cut 8 bases from V and 11 bases from J, with 12 bases between. This CDR3 comprises 10 residues. The CDR3 coding sequence is TGTGCCAGCGGACGGGAGGCGGCTTTCTTT. Translation gives CASGREAAFF.

This clonotype was recorded many times. This chain links TRBV28 with TRBJ2-7; the D gene could be TRBD1 or TRBD2 (5 bases each). This CDR3 region has 15 residues. The germline V and J ends were trimmed by 3 bases and 7 bases, with 19 bases remaining between them. The germline V gene encodes CDR1 MDHEN and CDR2 SYDVKM. This CDR3 reads CASSFTGTAIWEQYF. CDR3 coding DNA: TGTGCCAGCAGTTTCACTGGGACGGCCATCTGGGAGCAGTACTTC.

This clonotype has only a few counts. The V and J genes are TRBV6-5 and TRBJ2-6; D gene ambiguous. Germline V gene sequence: CDR1 MNHEY, CDR2 SVGAGI. Trimming took 2 bases from V and 0 from J, leaving 5 bases between them. This CDR3 contains 15 residues. The CDR3: CASSYPDSGANVLTF. The CDR3, as DNA: TGTGCCAGCAGTTACCCGGACTCTGGGGCCAACGTCCTGACTTTC.

At least ten counts were recorded for this clonotype. This chain connects TRBV2 to TRBJ2-5, with D maybe TRBD1 (6 bases). V lost 8 bases and J 0 bases, leaving 19 bases between the germline ends. The germline V gene has CDR1 SNHLY and CDR2 FYNNEI. The CDR3 spans 16 residues. Written as DNA, the CDR3 is TGTGCCAGCCTTACAGGGAAAGAGACGTACCAAGAGACCCAGTACTTC. It is translated as CASLTGKETYQETQYF.

This clonotype was observed a handful of times. The chain employs TRBV4-2 and TRBJ2-1, with 8 bases matching TRBD2. The CDR3 length is 16 residues. Losses at the gene ends were 0 bases for V and 4 bases for J; bases not matched to a gene: 5. The V gene's germline CDR1 is LGHNA and CDR2 YNFKEQ. The CDR3: CASSQEPGLEYNEQFF. In DNA form, the CDR3 reads TGTGCCAGCAGCCAAGAACCGGGACTAGAGTACAATGAGCAGTTCTTC.

V gene TRBV18 combines with J gene TRBJ2-1, with D possibly TRBD1 on 6 matching bases. This CDR3 has 15 amino acids. Germline V gene sequence: CDR1 KGHSH, CDR2 LQKENI. The V end lost 2 bases, the J end lost 4 bases, and 12 bases lay between the germline ends. CDR3 DNA: TGTGCCAGCTCACCAAACACTAGGGGGTACAATGAGCAGTTCTTC. Its protein is CASSPNTRGYNEQFF.

This clonotype was picked up many times. The V and J genes are TRBV3-1 and TRBJ2-2, with TRBD2 matching 13 bases. Germline lookup yields CDR1 LGHDT and CDR2 YNNKEL (reference sequence). The V segment lost 6 bases and the J segment 6 bases; nucleotides outside the gene matches: 4. The CDR3 runs 15 residues. The CDR3 here is CASRALAGGPGELFF. The CDR3 DNA is TGTGCCAGCAGGGCACTAGCGGGAGGGCCCGGGGAGCTGTTTTTT.

This clonotype came up many times. This rearrangement joins TRBV6-2 or TRBV6-3 to TRBJ1-6; no firm D call. Germline lookup yields CDR1 MNHEY and CDR2 SVGEGT. Between the trimmed V and J ends, which lost 2 bases and 7 bases, there was a span of 3 bases. This CDR3 comprises 12 residues. CDR3 sequence: CASSYTNSPLHF. The CDR3 DNA reads TGTGCCAGCAGTTACACCAATTCACCCCTCCACTTT.

This clonotype has at least ten counts. The rearrangement joins TRBV6-2 or TRBV6-3 to TRBJ2-5, with D possibly called TRBD1 or TRBD2 (5 bases each). The V end lost 2 bases, the J end lost 0 bases, and 13 bases lay between the germline ends. The CDR3 loop spans 16 amino acids. Germline CDR1 MNHEY, CDR2 SVGEGT. The CDR3 sequence: CASSYRSGAYQETQYF. CDR3 nucleotides: TGTGCCAGCAGTTACCGTTCCGGGGCGTACCAAGAGACCCAGTACTTC.

CDR3 residues: CASSLGPGYGYTF. In DNA, the CDR3 is TGTGCCAGCAGCTTAGGACCAGGCTATGGCTACACCTTC. This chain links TRBV7-2 with TRBJ1-2; no firm D call. The CDR3 has 13 amino acids. Germline V CDR1 and CDR2: SGHTA, FQGNSA. V lost 1 base and J lost 4, with 7 bases in between.

In its sample, this clonotype was seen many times. This chain uses TRBV11-2 with TRBJ2-1; maybe TRBD2 (6 bases). The CDR3 runs to 17 residues. The germline V gene has CDR1 SGHAT and CDR2 FQNNGV. Trimming removed 4 bases from V and 8 bases from J, with 24 bases in between. The CDR3 nucleotides read TGTGCCAGCAGCTGGGGACCGGAGGGCCCCCTGGGTCATGAGCAGTTCTTC. Translating it yields CASSWGPEGPLGHEQFF.